Reported below is one T cell receptor beta chain. As yet, its antigen is unknown. A clone one base away is much larger, so this may be a read error. This CDR3 comprises 15 residues. CDR1 is SGHDT, CDR2 YYEEEE, per germline. V lost 5 bases and J lost 4, with 19 bases in between. The sample comes from a study of T cell repertoires in aging, cancer and after chemotherapy. Overall study findings and caveats: In cancer patients, declining TCR diversity with age involved lost richness and lost evenness. Age-matched healthy donors had significantly more diverse, less clonal blood TCR repertoires than untreated cancer patients.

Rearranged V-D-J TRB sequences were amplified with a mixed TRB-A/B primer pool. TCRdb recomputed calls from the multiplex PCR reads with MiXCR, one row per CDR3 protein. The repertoire includes about 1,500 distinct CDR3 sequences, 28% of them detected once, and 33% sits in the top ten. TCR beta rearrangements were amplified from peripheral blood genomic DNA. Input material: blood. The TCR sequence derives from a human donor with a solid tumor. V gene TRBV5-6 combines with J gene TRBJ2-7; D is perhaps TRBD2 (6 bases). CDR3 amino acids: CASRRGVRGRYEQYF. The CDR3 DNA is TGTGCCAGCAGAAGGGGAGTGCGGGGTCGGTACGAGCAGTACTTC.